The 2 T cell receptor beta chains given below trace back to one sample, sequenced in a study of blood T cell repertoires in COVID-19. The protocol was immunoSEQ multiplex PCR, while the TCRdb copy is restricted to in-frame clones and leaves out a portion. This table has roughly 53,000 clones, about nine tenths appearing once. The sequencing sample was made of peripheral blood. The receptors here all came from a man aged 80 or over with acute or convalescent COVID-19.

V usage is TRBV9 and J usage is TRBJ2-5; a weak D match, TRBD1 (5 bases). CDR1 SGDLS and CDR2 YYNGEE come from the germline V gene. The CDR3 is 14 amino acids. Trimming took off 2 bases at V and 1 base at J, with 9 bases between the two ends. The CDR3 DNA reads TGTGCCAGCAGCGTGTCAGGGTTCCAAGAGACCCAGTACTTC. Translating it yields CASSVSGFQETQYF.

The rearrangement joins TRBV14 to TRBJ2-7, with 11 bases identical to TRBD1. The CDR3 runs to 15 residues. CDR1 SGHDN and CDR2 FVKESK come from the germline V gene. The junction had 3 bases not matched to a gene; V was cut back by 1 base and J by 4 bases. The CDR3 region is CASSQVGDRGYEQYF. CDR3 in DNA: TGTGCCAGCAGCCAAGTGGGGGACAGGGGGTACGAGCAGTACTTC.